This TCR beta chain was obtained from a study of TIL therapy for anti-PD-1-resistant metastatic lung cancer. The CDR3 covers 15 residues. After removal of 4 bases from V and 10 bases from J, the junction contained 11 bases not matched to a gene. The germline CDR1 and CDR2 sequences are MNHNS and SASEGT. Time point: pre-treatment sample, taken before nivolumab and TIL therapy. The libraries were made with immunoSEQ v3. Method: immunoSEQ multiplex PCR; TCRdb's copy keeps in-frame clones and lacks some. The sample has around 50,000 clones; around 79% are singletons. The origin of this receptor is a person between 25 and 79 years old with non-small cell lung cancer. This chain connects TRBV6-1 to TRBJ2-1; 9 nucleotides line up with TRBD1. Material: blood, obtained at baseline. The CDR3, as DNA: TGTGCCAGCAGTGGCCGGGACAGGGTGGGTCACGAGCAGTTCTTC. Translated, it gives CASSGRDRVGHEQFF.